The 25 T cell receptor beta chains presented below share a single source sample, sequenced in a study of cytomegalovirus exposure and HLA in healthy donors. With 60 Vbeta and 13 Jbeta primers, the PCR was carried out. Method: immunoSEQ multiplex PCR; TCRdb's copy keeps in-frame clones and lacks some. The table has about 50,000 clones, about three quarters seen once. Specimen: PBMCs. Source of these receptors: a woman aged 40-49 years in good health and CMV-seropositive.

The table lists this clone with a few counts. This rearrangement joins TRBV5-5 to TRBJ1-5, with D hard to call. The CDR3 is 14 amino acids. The ends were cut back, 4 bases at V and 0 bases at J, with 8 bases in the middle. The germline V gene encodes CDR1 SGHKS and CDR2 YYEKEE (reference sequence). CDR3 coding DNA: TGTGCCAGCAGCCCCTTTTATAGCAATCAGCCCCAGCATTTT. Amino acid sequence: CASSPFYSNQPQHF.

This clone has just one count. CDR3 nucleotides: TGTGCCAGCAGTGCCCATGAGGGTAATGAAAAACTGTTTTTT. It encodes CASSAHEGNEKLFF. This chain connects TRBV25-1 to TRBJ1-4; D not certain. The ends were cut back, 4 bases at V and 4 bases at J, with 10 bases in the middle. CDR1 and CDR2 from the germline V gene are MGHDK and SYGVNS. The CDR3 sequence is 14 residues long.

The chain has TRBV4-3 and TRBJ1-2; a possible D gene is TRBD1 (6 bases). Germline V gene sequence: CDR1 LGHNA, CDR2 YSLEER. The CDR3 totals 14 residues. Trimming pared 1 base from V and 7 bases from J, leaving 13 bases between. CDR3 region: CASSQGAGAGGYTF. The CDR3 DNA reads TGCGCCAGCAGCCAAGGGGCAGGGGCGGGTGGCTACACCTTC.

The chain is built from TRBV10-3 and TRBJ1-1; the D gene is possibly TRBD1 (6 bases). Germline V gene sequence: CDR1 ENHRY, CDR2 SYGVKD. The length of the CDR3 is 14 residues. Trimming cost V 8 bases and J 0 bases, with 13 bases left between them. CDR3 amino acids: CAIGRTAMNTEAFF. In DNA form, the CDR3 reads TGTGCCATCGGCAGGACAGCAATGAACACTGAAGCTTTCTTT.

The V and J genes are TRBV9 and TRBJ2-2; 9 bases align to TRBD2. In germline, CDR1 is SGDLS, CDR2 YYNGEE. There are 17 residues in the CDR3. Trimming removed 2 bases from V and 5 bases from J; junction bases left unmatched: 10. The CDR3, as DNA: TGTGCCAGCAGCGTGCGAGCGGGGGGCGTTGGGACCGGGGAGCTGTTTTTT. It codes for CASSVRAGGVGTGELFF.

The V call is TRBV27, the J call TRBJ2-7; a possible D gene is TRBD2 (6 bases). Germline V gene sequence: CDR1 MNHEY, CDR2 SMNVEV (reference sequence). Trimming cost V 9 bases and J 0 bases, with 12 bases left between them. This CDR3 region has 13 residues. The CDR3 nucleotides are TGTGCCAGGGGGGGTGAAGCCTCCTACGAGCAGTACTTC. Translated, it gives CARGGEASYEQYF.

This clone was seen a handful of times. CDR3 loop: CASNPGGSSYEQYF. CDR3 sequence (DNA): TGCGCCAGCAACCCGGGGGGGAGCTCCTACGAGCAGTACTTC. V is TRBV10-2 and J is TRBJ2-7; 8 bases match TRBD2. Germline values: CDR1 WSHSY, CDR2 SAAADI. The J segment lost 0 bases and the V segment lost 7 bases, leaving 5 bases of the junction unmatched. The CDR3 contains 14 residues.

Here the CDR3 reads CASSPDGTSGNTQYF. CDR3 DNA sequence: TGTGCCAGCAGCCCTGACGGGACTAGCGGGAATACGCAGTATTTT. V and J are TRBV6-5 and TRBJ2-3; TRBD2 matches 13 bases. The CDR3 is 15 amino acids. CDR1 is MNHEY, CDR2 SVGAGI, per germline. The ends lost 6 bases at V and 7 bases at J; junction bases unmatched: 7.

The V gene is TRBV5-1, the J gene TRBJ2-3; possible D gene TRBD2, 5 bases. CDR3 length equals 15 residues. The germline CDR1 and CDR2 sequences are SGHRS and YFSETQ. The V and J ends lost 5 bases and 6 bases respectively, with 19 bases between them. The CDR3: CASSSDPDIADTQYF. The CDR3 DNA reads TGCGCCAGCAGTTCGGACCCAGACATAGCGGATACGCAGTATTTT.

The table lists this clone with a few counts. The chain employs TRBV7-9 and TRBJ2-1; 7 positions agree with TRBD1. CDR1 and CDR2 from the germline V gene are SEHNR and FQNEAQ (reference sequence). Unmatched junction bases numbered 22, after V lost 4 bases and J lost 7 bases. The CDR3 length is 19 residues. The CDR3 reads CASSSYQGVGSVISNEQFF. The DNA of the CDR3 is TGTGCCAGCAGCTCTTATCAGGGGGTGGGATCGGTAATATCGAATGAGCAGTTCTTC.

This chain links TRBV6-5 with TRBJ1-5; 9 nucleotides align to TRBD1. The CDR3 extends over 15 amino acids. V shed 4 bases and J 5 bases; nucleotides not matched to a gene: 6. CDR1 is MNHEY, CDR2 SVGAGI, per germline. CDR3 coding DNA: TGTGCCAGCAGTTTGGACAGGGGAAAGGATCAGCCCCAGCATTTT. It codes for CASSLDRGKDQPQHF.

This clone has just one count. The gene calls are TRBV9 and TRBJ1-4; 7 bases match TRBD1. Losses at the gene ends were 0 bases for V and 7 bases for J; bases not matched to a gene: 6. The CDR3 consists of 15 residues. The V gene's germline CDR1 is SGDLS and CDR2 YYNGEE. DNA for the CDR3: TGTGCCAGCAGCGTAGCATCAGGGGGAGGTGAAAAACTGTTTTTT. Its translation: CASSVASGGGEKLFF.

The J gene is TRBJ2-7, the V gene TRBV5-8; a possible D gene is TRBD2 (6 bases). Germline V gene data show CDR1 as SGHTS and CDR2 as YDEGEE. Trimming pared 2 bases from V and 9 bases from J, leaving 9 bases between. CDR3 length: 11 residues. Here the CDR3 DNA reads TGTGCCAGCAGCTTCCGGGAGACGCAGTACTTC. Its protein is CASSFRETQYF. The full variable domain, with the rest looked up from reference TRBV5-8 and TRBJ2-7, is EAGVTQSPTHLIKTRGQQATLRCSPISGHTSVYWYQQALGLGLQFLLWYDEGEERNRGNFPPRFSGRQFPNYSSELNVNALELEDSALYLCASSFRETQYFGPGTRLTVT.

The J gene is TRBJ1-4, the V gene TRBV10-2; D not certain. Germline CDR1 and CDR2: WSHSY and SAAADI. This CDR3 has 13 amino acids. Trimming took 6 bases from V and 2 from J, leaving 7 bases between them. The CDR3 DNA reads as TGCGCCAGCAGGGGCCTGACTAATGAAAAACTGTTTTTT. Its translation is CASRGLTNEKLFF.

The chain has TRBV2 and TRBJ1-2; 10 bases line up with TRBD1. This CDR3 spans 15 amino acids. J was trimmed by 6 bases and V by 7 bases; bases with no gene match: 11. Germline V gene sequence: CDR1 SNHLY, CDR2 FYNNEI. The CDR3 sequence is CASIRVGGTGDGYTF. The CDR3 bases are TGTGCCAGCATCAGGGTGGGGGGGACAGGGGATGGCTACACCTTC.

The genes are TRBV4-1 and TRBJ1-1; a weak D match, TRBD1 (5 bases). The CDR3 length is 13 residues. Looked up from germline, CDR1 is MGHRA and CDR2 is YSYEKL. Between the trimmed V and J ends, which lost 1 base and 7 bases, there was a span of 10 bases. This CDR3 reads CASSQADSFEAFF. For the CDR3, the DNA is TGCGCCAGCAGCCAAGCTGACAGCTTTGAAGCTTTCTTT.

V gene TRBV4-3 combines with J gene TRBJ1-1, with 7 bases aligning to TRBD1. Per germline, CDR1 LGHNA and CDR2 YSLEER. This CDR3 is 13 amino acids long. The V segment lost 2 bases and the J segment 7 bases; nucleotides outside the gene matches: 4. CDR3 protein: CASSQTTGFEAFF. CDR3 coding DNA: TGCGCCAGCAGCCAAACGACAGGGTTTGAAGCTTTCTTT.

This clone has a handful of counts. The conserved final phenylalanine or tryptophan is absent from the CDR3, which likely points to a read error. This chain joins TRBV27 and TRBJ1-1; D remains unclear. Trimming took off 5 bases at V and 5 bases at J, with 12 bases between the two ends. CDR1 MNHEY and CDR2 SMNVEV come from the germline V gene (reference sequence). This CDR3 region has 13 residues. The CDR3 protein is CASSHTWETEAFV. Here the CDR3 DNA reads TGTGCCAGCAGTCACACCTGGGAGACTGAAGCTTTCGTT.

This chain joins TRBV5-4 and TRBJ2-1, with TRBD2 identical over 7 bases. This CDR3 region has 15 residues. The junction had 8 bases not matched to a gene; V was cut back by 1 base and J by 7 bases. Germline V gene data show CDR1 as SGHNT and CDR2 as YYREEE (reference sequence). CDR3 in amino acids: CASSLRIGEGNEQFF. The CDR3 DNA reads TGTGCCAGCAGCTTGCGGATCGGGGAGGGAAATGAGCAGTTCTTC.

The J gene is TRBJ2-5, the V gene TRBV5-1; TRBD1 matches 10 bases. This CDR3 region has 13 residues. J gave up 5 bases and V 3 bases, and 1 base lay outside the gene matches. From germline, CDR1 is SGHRS and CDR2 YFSETQ. The chain's CDR3 is CASSSGQGETQYF. As DNA, the CDR3 is TGCGCCAGCAGCTCGGGACAGGGGGAGACCCAGTACTTC.

The CDR3: CASKEEGRGYNEQFF. The CDR3 nucleotides are TGTGCCAGCAAAGAGGAGGGGAGAGGCTACAATGAGCAGTTCTTC. The rearrangement joins TRBV2 to TRBJ2-1; D is perhaps TRBD2 (6 bases). Germline V gene sequence: CDR1 SNHLY, CDR2 FYNNEI. Trimming removed 7 bases at V and 3 bases at J, with 16 bases between. This CDR3 has 15 residues.

V is TRBV14 and J is TRBJ2-7; 8 nucleotides match TRBD2. This CDR3 comprises 14 residues. Germline V gene lookup returns CDR1 SGHDN and CDR2 FVKESK. After removal of 5 bases from V and 7 bases from J, the junction contained 10 bases not matched to a gene. CDR3 in amino acids: CASSVVGGAVEQYF. CDR3 DNA: TGTGCCAGCAGCGTCGTCGGGGGGGCCGTAGAGCAGTACTTC.

This clone was counted once. The rearrangement uses TRBV6-1 and TRBJ2-2, with 8 bases fitting TRBD1. Germline V lookup: CDR1 MNHNS, CDR2 SASEGT. V was clipped by 6 bases and J by 5 bases; unmatched bases: 8. The CDR3 runs 15 residues. This CDR3 is CASRAGQGGTGELFF. The DNA of the CDR3 is TGTGCCAGCAGAGCCGGACAGGGTGGTACCGGGGAGCTGTTTTTT.

The chain joins TRBV6-1 to TRBJ1-5; 8 bases map to TRBD1. The V segment lost 6 bases and the J segment 7 bases; nucleotides outside the gene matches: 8. This CDR3 has 14 residues. The germline gives CDR1 MNHNS, CDR2 SASEGT. The CDR3 nucleotides are TGTGCCAGCAGGGATACAGGGGGTGGACAGCCCCAGCATTTT. Translation: CASRDTGGGQPQHF.

This chain connects TRBV6-6 to TRBJ1-2; 9 nucleotides line up with TRBD1. CDR3 length: 15 amino acids. Germline-derived CDR1 and CDR2 are MNHNY and SVGAGI (reference sequence). V dropped 0 bases and J dropped 4; count of bases not matched to a gene: 3. The CDR3: CASSYSGTGLYGYTF. For the CDR3, the DNA is TGTGCCAGCAGTTACTCCGGGACAGGGCTCTATGGCTACACCTTC.